This T cell receptor beta chain was sequenced during a study of CD8+ T cells in alopecia areata. Study results and limitations: Greater clonality was observed in lesional scalp samples, especially alopecia totalis/universalis, versus normal scalp.

Treatment: oral pan-JAK inhibitor, 5-10 mg twice daily. Alopecia areata patients provided lesional scalp punch biopsies and peripheral blood, both collected for the study. Reverse transcribed after extraction, RNA yielded cDNA as the sequencing template. The repertoire was sequenced with immunoSEQ multiplex PCR; TCRdb's copy has only in-frame clones and lacks some. The sample lists approximately 300,000 clones, roughly 60% occurring once. This clone was observed a handful of times. Antigen: not known. From germline, CDR1 is SGHNT and CDR2 YYREEE (reference sequence). With 0 bases removed from V and 5 bases from J, the gap between germline ends came to 9 bases. The CDR3 covers 15 residues.

This clonotype originated in a human donor with alopecia areata. The genes are TRBV5-4 and TRBJ1-6; D is uncertain. This sample comprised CD4+ T cells sorted from blood, obtained at week 24, from a patient treated with tofacitinib. As DNA, the CDR3 is TGTGCCAGCAGCTTGGGAAGAGGCGATAATTCACCCCTCCACTTT. This gives the protein CASSLGRGDNSPLHF.